This T cell receptor beta chain was identified in a study of human T cells and chemical hapten exposure. Turning to the study itself: Variability of per-sample TCR yields stemmed mainly from small differences in pooled library volume. Study-level findings and limits: Alopecia in all donors means immunity may differ from healthy individuals.

Time point of the sample: patch test 2, 6 weeks after DPC sensitization. Treatment noted: therapeutic diphenylcyclopropenone sensitization with weekly scalp DPC. The study enrolled 18 to 70-year-old alopecia patients suitable for DPC. One entry per CDR3 protein, called by TCRdb with MiXCR from the RACE reads. The sample carries tens of thousands of distinct CDR3 sequences, around 3% recorded once. Trimming pared 3 bases from V and 7 bases from J, leaving 19 bases between. There are 15 residues in the CDR3. This clonotype was counted ten times or more. The antigen is undetermined. The chain recombines TRBV12-3 or TRBV12-4 with TRBJ2-7; weak D call: TRBD1 (6 bases). The sample in question was whole blood, obtained in connection with sensitization to the hapten diphenylcyclopropenone (DPC). The source of this sequence is a man aged 35-49 years with alopecia areata. Some clones in this sample may be carry-over from other donors' samples. The CDR3 coding sequence is TGTGCCAGCAGTTTGGGGCGGACAGTCCGGGAAGAGCAGTACTTC. It is translated as CASSLGRTVREEQYF.